The 27 T cell receptor beta chains listed next were all sequenced from one sample in a study of CD8+ T cells in alopecia areata. Cell sorting was performed on pooled cutaneous lymph node cells with CD4, CD8alpha, NKG2D, NKG2ACE and other markers. TCR sequencing used cDNA made by reverse transcription of extracted RNA. Measured with immunoSEQ multiplex PCR; TCRdb has only the in-frame clones, and not every one. This sample comprises around 300,000 clones, none seen once only. The sequenced sample was CD4+ T cells sorted from a lymph node. These receptors were obtained from a C3H/HeJ mouse with alopecia areata. Strain MHC haplotype: H2-k.

This clone was observed a few times. It is likely a read error: a sequence one base away is far more abundant. Gene names refer to mouse genes. The read ends 4 residues shy of where the CDR3 ends; the end is completed using the germline J gene. The chain employs TRBV29 and TRBJ1-1; no firm D call. This CDR3 region has 12 residues. The V gene's germline CDR1 is MSHET and CDR2 SYDVDS. Trimming shortened V by 5 bases and J by 1 base, and 5 bases separated the two germline ends. This CDR3 reads CASSRQNTEVFF. The sequenced part of the CDR3 DNA is TGTGCTAGCAGTCGACAAAACACA.

As to this clone: Each gene name is a mouse one. The CDR3 end lies 4 residues beyond the end of the read and is filled in from the germline J gene. This sequence joins TRBV2 and TRBJ2-5; D is perhaps TRBD2 (7 bases). Per the germline V gene, CDR1 is LGHNA and CDR2 is YSYQKL. CDR3 size: 14 residues. The CDR3 sequence: CASSQDGGLDTQYF. The part of the CDR3 DNA that was read is TGTGCCAGCAGCCAAGATGGGGGGCTAGAC.

This clone was counted a few times. Gene names and germline match the mouse. The DNA ends 3 residues before the CDR3 does, and the rest of the CDR3 is filled in from the germline J gene. This CDR3 is also generated by other DNA sequences in the sample. The J gene is TRBJ1-6, the V gene TRBV13-1; 9 nucleotides match TRBD1. TRBJ1-6 qualifies as an ORF whose function is uncertain. The CDR3 is 14 amino acids. Germline V gene data show CDR1 as NSHNY and CDR2 as SYGAGN. The V gene end was trimmed by 2 bases and the J gene end by 6 bases; junction bases not matched to a gene: 0. The DNA read from the CDR3 is TGTGCCAGCAGTGAGGACAGGGGTAATTCGCCC. Encoded protein: CASSEDRGNSP. The whole CDR3 reads CASSEDRGNSPLYF.

This clone was counted between two and nine times. Any gene name here is a mouse gene name. Other DNA sequences from this sample encode an identical CDR3 as well. Partial CDR3 DNA: TGTGCCAGCGGTGACGGGGGGGACTATGCT. Translation gives CASGDGGDYA. The full CDR3 protein reads CASGDGGDYAEQFF. This sequence joins TRBV13-2 and TRBJ2-1, with 7 bases identical to TRBD2. The sequence runs out 4 residues before the end of the CDR3; the remainder is reconstructed from the germline J gene. This CDR3 contains 14 residues. V gave up 2 bases and J gave up 2 bases; unmatched junction bases: 1. The germline V gene has CDR1 NNHNN and CDR2 SYGAGS (reference sequence).

This clone was seen only a few times. The genes and germline here are from mouse. Here the CDR3 reads CASSDTGLGSYEQYF. CDR3 DNA, as far as it was read: TGTGCCAGCAGTGATACAGGACTGGGGTCGTAT. J is TRBJ2-7 and V is TRBV13-1; TRBD2 matches 9 bases. The DNA ends 4 residues before the CDR3 does, and the rest of the CDR3 is filled in from the germline J gene. The germline gives CDR1 NSHNY, CDR2 SYGAGN. CDR3 length equals 15 residues.

For this clone: Germline and genes here are mouse. Coverage ceases 4 residues before the CDR3 finishes, and the germline J gene fills in the end. This sequence joins TRBV5 and TRBJ2-5; 9 nucleotides agree with TRBD1. CDR3 size: 13 residues. Germline V lookup: CDR1 LGHNA, CDR2 YNLKQL (reference sequence). The DNA read from the CDR3 is TGTGCCAGCAGCTCGGGACAGGGAGAC. Protein sequence: CASSSGQGD. The entire CDR3 protein reads CASSSGQGDTQYF.

As regards this clone: The germline and genes are mouse ones. The read halts 4 residues ahead of the CDR3 end, with the missing end drawn from the germline J gene. The V and J genes are TRBV19 and TRBJ1-1, with 10 positions matching TRBD1. Germline CDR1 reads FNHDT; CDR2 reads SITEND (reference sequence). The CDR3 is made up of 14 amino acids. The CDR3 loop is CASSAGTGETEVFF. The CDR3 bases that were read are TGTGCCAGCAGTGCCGGGACAGGGGAGACA.

This clone turned up a few times. Gene names refer to mouse genes. From the germline J gene comes the end of the CDR3, since the read stops 3 residues before it. The genes are TRBV5 and TRBJ1-6; 7 bases map to TRBD1. TRBJ1-6 is an ORF, with its function uncertain. V lost 0 bases, J lost 8 bases, and 4 bases stayed unmatched. Per germline, CDR1 LGHNA and CDR2 YNLKQL (reference sequence). This CDR3 has 15 residues. Partial CDR3 DNA: TGTGCCAGCAGCCAAGATGAGGGGGCTGATTCGCCC. Amino acid sequence: CASSQDEGADSP. In full, the CDR3 is CASSQDEGADSPLYF.

Worth noting for this clone: A single base separates this from a much larger clone, so it may be a read error. Mouse germline and gene names are used. The CDR3 is cut off 4 residues early in the read; its end comes from the germline J gene. Other DNA sequences in this sample translate to the same CDR3. This chain uses TRBV5 with TRBJ1-1; 7 bases agree with TRBD1. The germline CDR1 and CDR2 sequences are LGHNA and YNLKQL (reference sequence). There are 14 residues in the CDR3. The V and J ends lost 4 bases and 0 bases, in that order; junction bases with no gene match: 2. CDR3 DNA (partial): TGTGCCAGCAGCCCAGACAGGGCAAACACA. It codes for CASSPDRANT. From start to end, the CDR3 is CASSPDRANTEVFF.

This clone was found a few times. Gene names and germline refer to mouse. The CDR3 extends 4 residues past the end of the read, so its final part is completed from the germline J gene. The chain is built from TRBV13-1 and TRBJ2-7; 11 bases line up with TRBD2. CDR1 and CDR2 (germline): NSHNY, SYGAGN. This CDR3 is built from 15 residues. CDR3: CASSDDWGGDDEQYF. CDR3 DNA (partial): TGTGCCAGCAGTGATGACTGGGGGGGCGACGAT.

This clone was seen a few times. Mouse gene names apply. The CDR3 is cut off 4 residues early in the read; its end comes from the germline J gene. The J gene is TRBJ2-3, the V gene TRBV19; 8 bases are shared with TRBD1. CDR1 is FNHDT, CDR2 SITEND, per germline (reference sequence). The CDR3 has 16 amino acids. V was clipped by 4 bases and J by 1 base; unmatched bases: 8. The CDR3 sequence: CASSPLGQGGAETLYF. Partial CDR3 DNA: TGTGCCAGCAGTCCTCTCGGACAGGGTGGTGCAGAA. Full variable domain (missing parts from reference TRBV19 and TRBJ2-3): GGIITQTPKFLIGQEGQKLTLKCQQNFNHDTMYWYRQDSGKGLRLIYYSITENDLQKGDLSEGYDASREKKSSFSLTVTSAQKNEMAVFLCASSPLGQGGAETLYFGSGTRLTVL.

Regarding this clone: Genes here carry mouse names. The CDR3 end falls 4 residues outside the read, so it is completed with the germline J gene. The same CDR3 also results from other DNA sequences found in this sample. The chain is built from TRBV19 and TRBJ2-3, with D perhaps assigned TRBD1 or TRBD2 (6 bases each). V gave up 3 bases and J gave up 3 bases, with 8 bases separating them. The CDR3 contains 13 residues. Germline V CDR1 and CDR2: FNHDT, SITEND (reference sequence). CDR3 bases read: TGTGCCAGCAGTAGGGGGCGAGCAGAA. Its translation is CASSRGRAE. The entire CDR3 protein is CASSRGRAETLYF.

With respect to this clone: Here the gene names and germline are mouse. With the read ending 4 residues before the CDR3 end, the germline J gene is used to fill in that end. This chain links TRBV13-3 with TRBJ2-1, with 8 bases lining up with TRBD2. Germline trimming cut 1 base from V and 4 bases from J; bases unmatched to any gene: 1. Germline CDR1 and CDR2: NNHDY and SYVADS. The CDR3 is 14 residues long. The part of the CDR3 DNA that was read is TGTGCCAGCAGTGATTACTGGGGGTATGCT. As protein: CASSDYWGYA. The complete CDR3 sequence is CASSDYWGYAEQFF.

Only a few counts were recorded for this clone. A single base separates this from a much larger clone, so it may be a read error. Gene names are mouse gene names. The read terminates 4 residues ahead of where the CDR3 ends, so the germline J gene completes it. Additional DNA sequences in this sample encode the identical CDR3. The gene calls are TRBV13-1 and TRBJ1-2, with 8 bases fitting TRBD1. Germline values: CDR1 NSHNY, CDR2 SYGAGN. V shed 5 bases, J shed 3 bases, and the junction held 3 bases outside the gene matches. The CDR3 is made up of 13 amino acids. Partial CDR3 DNA: TGTGCCAGCAGGGACAGGGCGGACTCC. It translates to CASRDRADS. In full, the CDR3 is CASRDRADSDYTF.

As regards this clone: These gene names are mouse names. Read sequence stops 4 residues before the CDR3 end, and the germline J gene provides the missing end. The rearrangement links TRBV13-3 to TRBJ1-1; D gene ambiguous. V was cut by 3 bases and J by 0 bases, with 9 bases left in between. The germline V gene encodes CDR1 NNHDY and CDR2 SYVADS. This CDR3 is 14 amino acids long. The DNA read from the CDR3 is TGTGCCAGCAGTGTGACAAATGCAAACACA. Protein sequence: CASSVTNANT. The whole CDR3 protein is CASSVTNANTEVFF.

With regard to this clone: The listed genes are named as in mouse. The CDR3 end lies 4 residues beyond the end of the read and is filled in from the germline J gene. The chain joins TRBV14 to TRBJ2-7, with TRBD1 as a possible D gene (5 bases). This CDR3 is built from 14 residues. Germline V gene sequence: CDR1 SGHDT, CDR2 FRDEAV. The V end was cut by 5 bases, the J end by 1 base, with 13 bases between. The CDR3 DNA, read in part, is TGTGCCAGCAGCCACCCGACAGAATCCTAT. Protein: CASSHPTESY. The CDR3 as a whole reads CASSHPTESYEQYF.

This clone showed up just a few times. Germline and genes here are mouse. The observed sequence ends 4 residues before the CDR3 terminus, with the missing tail filled in from the germline J gene. Distinct nucleotide sequences in the sample also encode this CDR3. V usage is TRBV13-1 and J usage is TRBJ2-5, with 7 bases fitting TRBD2. The V and J ends lost 0 bases and 0 bases, in that order; junction bases with no gene match: 4. Germline-derived CDR1 and CDR2 are NSHNY and SYGAGN. The CDR3 is 16 amino acids. The CDR3 bases that were read are TGTGCCAGCAGTGATGCGGGGGGGGTTAACCAAGAC. Protein product: CASSDAGGVNQD. The entire CDR3 reads CASSDAGGVNQDTQYF.

Details on this clone: Mouse gene names and germline throughout. The read gets to within 4 residues of the CDR3 end, and the germline J gene fills in the rest. This specimen includes other DNA sequences encoding the same CDR3. The chain has TRBV19 and TRBJ2-3, with 9 nucleotides matching TRBD2. From germline, CDR1 is FNHDT and CDR2 SITEND (reference sequence). Trimming took 4 bases from V and 0 from J; bases not matched to a gene: 6. This CDR3 has 16 amino acids. The sequenced part of the CDR3 DNA is TGTGCCAGCAGTCCCGGGACTGGGACTAGTGCAGAA. This gives the protein CASSPGTGTSAE. The complete CDR3 reads CASSPGTGTSAETLYF.

The sample holds a few counts of this clone. Mouse gene names apply. The read falls 4 residues short of the CDR3 end, and the missing part is taken from the germline J gene. This sequence joins TRBV13-2 and TRBJ2-1; TRBD2 matches 11 bases. V lost 7 bases, J lost 1 base, and 4 bases stayed unmatched. The CDR3 contains 15 residues. Looked up from germline, CDR1 is NNHNN and CDR2 is SYGAGS (reference sequence). This chain's CDR3 is CASKGTGGNYAEQFF. The DNA read from the CDR3 is TGTGCCAGCAAAGGGACTGGGGGAAACTATGCT.

As concerns this clone: All gene names here are mouse names. The DNA ends 4 residues before the CDR3 does, and the rest of the CDR3 is filled in from the germline J gene. The identical CDR3 is also encoded by other nucleotide sequences in the sample. The V gene is TRBV19, the J gene TRBJ2-3; D gene unclear. V lost 2 bases and J lost 3, with 7 bases in between. CDR3 size: 13 residues. From germline, CDR1 is FNHDT and CDR2 SITEND (reference sequence). Incomplete CDR3 DNA: TGTGCCAGCAGTATGGGGAGAGCAGAA. This codes for CASSMGRAE. Given in full, the CDR3 is CASSMGRAETLYF.

The sample holds a few counts of this clone. Gene names denote mouse genes. The CDR3 is cut off 4 residues early in the read; its end comes from the germline J gene. The same CDR3 also results from other DNA sequences found in this sample. This rearrangement joins TRBV5 to TRBJ2-5, with D possibly being TRBD1 (6 bases). This CDR3 is built from 15 residues. Germline lookup yields CDR1 LGHNA and CDR2 YNLKQL (reference sequence). The covered CDR3 bases are TGTGCCAGCAGCCAAGATTTAGGGGGAGAAGAC. Residues: CASSQDLGGED. The full CDR3 sequence reads CASSQDLGGEDTQYF.

There are a few counts of this clone. Gene names follow the mouse nomenclature. The read is 4 residues too short to cover the CDR3 end, so that end is filled in from the germline J gene. V is TRBV19 and J is TRBJ1-2; 8 nucleotides match TRBD1. Germline CDR1 is FNHDT and CDR2 is SITEND (reference sequence). V was pared by 4 bases and J by 2 bases, with 10 bases of the junction left unmatched. The CDR3 sequence is 16 residues long. This chain's CDR3 is CASSLSRGRGNSDYTF. CDR3 DNA (partial): TGTGCCAGCAGTTTATCCAGGGGGCGAGGCAACTCC.

This clone was found a few times. These gene names are mouse names. The missing CDR3 end, 4 residues past where the read stops, is filled in from the germline J gene. The chain joins TRBV14 to TRBJ1-2; tentative D call: TRBD1 (6 bases). V shed 3 bases and J shed 1 base, with 10 bases lying between them. The CDR3 runs to 14 residues. Germline assignment: CDR1 SGHDT and CDR2 FRDEAV. The CDR3 DNA, read in part, is TGTGCCAGCAGTTCGACAGGATTAAACTCC. Amino acids: CASSSTGLNS. The whole CDR3 sequence reads CASSSTGLNSDYTF.

On this clone itself: Mouse names are used for the genes. The read gets to within 4 residues of the CDR3 end, and the germline J gene fills in the rest. The chain recombines TRBV5 with TRBJ2-4; D uncertain. Germline lookup yields CDR1 LGHNA and CDR2 YNLKQL (reference sequence). Trimming shortened V by 0 bases and J by 2 bases, and 6 bases separated the two germline ends. The CDR3 totals 14 residues. The chain's CDR3 is CASSQELVQNTLYF. The covered CDR3 bases are TGTGCCAGCAGCCAAGAGCTGGTTCAAAAC.

This clone was seen a handful of times. Genes and germline are mouse. The read terminates 4 residues before the CDR3 end, so the remaining end is supplied by the germline J gene. The chain couples TRBV29 to TRBJ2-5; 11 bases match TRBD1. CDR1 is MSHET and CDR2 is SYDVDS in the germline V gene. The CDR3 covers 14 residues. Incomplete CDR3 DNA: TGTGCTAGCAGTAGGGACAGGGGGGAAGAC. It is translated as CASSRDRGED. The complete CDR3 sequence is CASSRDRGEDTQYF. Filled out from reference TRBV29 and TRBJ2-5, the complete variable domain reads DMKVTQMPRYLIKRMGENVLLECGQDMSHETMYWYRQDPGLGLQLIYISYDVDSNSEGDIPKGYRVSRKKREHFSLILDSAKTNQTSVYFCASSRDRGEDTQYFGPGTRLLVL.

This clone was detected a few times. Gene names and germline refer to mouse. Other nucleotide sequences from this sample produce the same CDR3. Here the CDR3 reads CASSPGTANTGQLYF. Partial CDR3 DNA: TGTGCCAGCAGCCCCGGGACAGCAAACACCGGG. J is TRBJ2-2 and V is TRBV14, with 7 bases identical to TRBD1. The read ends 4 residues early relative to the CDR3; the germline J gene fills the gap. V trimming: 5 bases; J trimming: 0 bases; junction bases outside the gene matches: 4. The CDR3 loop spans 15 amino acids. Per germline, CDR1 SGHDT and CDR2 FRDEAV.

This clone was detected a few times. The listed genes are named as in mouse. The CDR3 end falls 4 residues outside the read, so it is completed with the germline J gene. This chain links TRBV13-3 with TRBJ2-7; 10 bases are shared with TRBD2. Germline V gene data show CDR1 as NNHDY and CDR2 as SYVADS. Trimming took 3 bases from V and 0 from J; bases not matched to a gene: 0. This CDR3 has 14 residues. CDR3 in amino acids: CASSAGGASYEQYF. Incomplete CDR3 DNA: TGTGCCAGCAGTGCTGGGGGGGCCTCCTAT.